The next 25 T cell receptor beta chains were all read from a single sample in a study of T cell repertoires in cytomegalovirus infection. TCRdb re-called the reads through MiXCR, storing one row per CDR3 protein. The data contain around 200,000 distinct CDR3 sequences, about 18% of them singletons. Sequences were obtained from CD8+ T cells from PBMCs. These TCRs come from a human donor in good health (CMV status not recorded). Some clones in this sample may be carry-over from other donors' samples.

This sequence joins TRBV12-3 or TRBV12-4 and TRBJ1-2, with a weak D call TRBD1 (6 bases). V was trimmed by 4 bases and J by 3 bases, leaving 15 bases between them. There are 15 residues in the CDR3. CDR3 bases: TGTGCCAGCAGTTCCTCCGGGACACCTTACTATGGCTACACCTTC. It codes for CASSSSGTPYYGYTF.

The gene calls are TRBV4-2 and TRBJ2-7; no firm D call. Between the trimmed V and J ends, which lost 0 bases and 1 base, there was a span of 13 bases. Per germline, CDR1 LGHNA and CDR2 YNFKEQ. The CDR3 contains 16 residues. CDR3 DNA: TGTGCCAGCAGCCAAGATCTTTGGGGTTTATCCTACGAGCAGTACTTC. This sequence encodes CASSQDLWGLSYEQYF.

This clonotype was detected only a few times. The rearrangement uses TRBV7-9 and TRBJ2-5; D perhaps matches TRBD2 (5 bases). CDR1 and CDR2 from the germline V gene are SEHNR and FQNEAQ (reference sequence). V lost 1 base and J 0 bases, leaving 6 bases between the germline ends. The CDR3 has 14 amino acids. CDR3 residues: CASSLVANQETQYF. CDR3 bases: TGTGCCAGCAGCTTAGTAGCGAACCAAGAGACCCAGTACTTC.

The rearrangement links TRBV7-9 to TRBJ2-2; D tentatively fits TRBD1 or TRBD2 (5 bases each). V gave up 4 bases and J gave up 3 bases, with 18 bases separating them. This CDR3 has 17 amino acids. In germline, CDR1 is SEHNR, CDR2 FQNEAQ (reference sequence). The CDR3 reads CASSSSEQGRDTGELFF. The CDR3 nucleotides are TGTGCCAGCAGCTCCTCCGAGCAGGGACGAGACACCGGGGAGCTGTTTTTT.

Regarding this clonotype: The junction and the germline gene differ at one end; a read error may be behind it. The V and J genes are TRBV7-7 and TRBJ2-5, with D possibly matching TRBD1 (6 bases). The CDR3 is 14 residues long. The V gene's germline CDR1 is SSHAT and CDR2 FNYEAQ (reference sequence). The chain's CDR3 is CASSLRDNQETQYF. Written as DNA, the CDR3 is TGTGCTAGCAGCTTAAGGGACAACCAAGAGACCCAGTACTTC.

This chain uses TRBV14 with TRBJ2-7, with D possibly being TRBD1 (5 bases). The germline CDR1 and CDR2 sequences are SGHDN and FVKESK. The CDR3 spans 16 residues. The V and J ends lost 0 bases and 3 bases respectively, with 15 bases between them. In DNA, the CDR3 is TGTGCCAGCAGCCAAGAAAGGGGAAAGGGTTTCTACGAGCAGTACTTC. This codes for CASSQERGKGFYEQYF.

The V and J genes are TRBV5-6 and TRBJ1-1; D perhaps matches TRBD1 (5 bases). Per germline, CDR1 SGHDT and CDR2 YYEEEE. CDR3 length: 14 residues. V gave up 0 bases and J gave up 3 bases, with 9 bases separating them. In nucleotides, the CDR3 is TGTGCCAGCAGCTTGGTTGGACATCACACTGAAGCTTTCTTT. It is translated as CASSLVGHHTEAFF.

V usage is TRBV7-3 and J usage is TRBJ1-2; D gene unclear. Germline CDR1 is SGHTA and CDR2 is FQGTGA. The CDR3 extends over 13 amino acids. V was pared by 5 bases and J by 2 bases, with 9 bases between. CDR3 sequence reads: CASSVAGNYGYTF. Written as DNA, the CDR3 is TGTGCCAGCAGCGTGGCGGGGAACTATGGCTACACCTTC.

V and J are TRBV11-3 and TRBJ2-7; D not resolved. Trimming removed 4 bases from V and 2 bases from J, with 15 bases in between. CDR1 is SGHNT, CDR2 YENEEA, per germline. This CDR3 comprises 15 residues. The CDR3 bases are TGTGCCAGCAGCTCCGGATTTGGAACGGCCTACGAGCAGTACTTC. Residues: CASSSGFGTAYEQYF. The full variable domain, in which reference TRBV11-3 and TRBJ2-7 provide the parts outside the CDR3, is EAGVVQSPRYKIIEKKQPVAFWCNPISGHNTLYWYLQNLGQGPELLIRYENEEAVDDSQLPKDRFSAERLKGVDSTLKIQPAELGDSAVYLCASSSGFGTAYEQYFGPGTRLTVT.

This rearrangement joins TRBV12-3 or TRBV12-4 to TRBJ2-1; tentatively, D is TRBD1 (5 bases). The CDR3 contains 11 residues. With 3 bases removed from V and 9 bases from J, the gap between germline ends came to 6 bases. CDR3 amino acids: CASSFQGEQFF. The DNA of the CDR3 is TGTGCCAGCAGTTTTCAGGGTGAGCAGTTCTTC.

This clonotype has a handful of counts. The rearrangement joins TRBV6-5 to TRBJ2-2; 7 bases are a match to TRBD1. V lost 3 bases to trimming and J lost 5 bases; unmatched junction nucleotides: 9. The CDR3 contains 16 residues. Germline V CDR1 and CDR2: MNHEY, SVGAGI. CDR3 coding DNA: TGTGCCAGCAGTTATGGAGACAGGGAAATAACCGGGGAGCTGTTTTTT. This codes for CASSYGDREITGELFF.

This sequence joins TRBV6-6 and TRBJ2-4, with D possibly matching TRBD1 (6 bases). Per the germline V gene, CDR1 is MNHNY and CDR2 is SVGAGI (reference sequence). The V end was cut by 4 bases, the J end by 6 bases, with 16 bases between. There are 15 residues in the CDR3. CDR3 nucleotides: TGTGCCAGCAGTTCTCGAAAACAGGGAATAAACATTCAGTACTTC. It translates to CASSSRKQGINIQYF.

The genes are TRBV7-9 and TRBJ1-1, with 7 bases that match TRBD1. The V gene's germline CDR1 is SEHNR and CDR2 FQNEAQ (reference sequence). V was pared by 5 bases and J by 3 bases, with 9 bases of the junction left unmatched. The CDR3 is 15 amino acids. CDR3 nucleotides: TGTGCCAGCAGCGCGCGACAGGGATTAGACACTGAAGCTTTCTTT. Encoded protein: CASSARQGLDTEAFF.

The V call is TRBV7-8, the J call TRBJ2-7, with TRBD1 as a possible D gene (5 bases). The germline CDR1 and CDR2 sequences are SGHVS and FQNEAQ. The V gene lost 6 bases and the J gene lost 0 bases, with 15 bases spanning the gap. CDR3 length: 15 residues. CDR3 residues: CASSPDSANSYEQYF. As DNA, the CDR3 is TGTGCCAGCAGTCCCGACAGCGCGAACTCCTACGAGCAGTACTTC.

A note on this clonotype: Its ends do not fully match the called genes, so a read error is possible. The V call is TRBV6-5, the J call TRBJ2-2, with D unclear. The CDR3 is made up of 14 amino acids. CDR1 MNHEY and CDR2 SVGAGI come from the germline V gene. In DNA, the CDR3 is TGTGCCCGCAGTTTTTCCGACAACACCGGGGAGCTGTTTTTT. Its translation: CARSFSDNTGELFF.

This clonotype came up a few times. The chain joins TRBV28 to TRBJ1-6; no reliable D call. The CDR3 covers 12 residues. The germline gives CDR1 MDHEN, CDR2 SYDVKM. V gave up 7 bases and J gave up 10 bases, with 11 bases separating them. The CDR3 coding sequence is TGTGCCAGCACTTTCGAAGGGTCACCCCTCCACTTT. It yields the protein CASTFEGSPLHF.

V and J are TRBV2 and TRBJ1-5; unclear D gene. This CDR3 is 12 amino acids long. Germline CDR1 reads SNHLY; CDR2 reads FYNNEI. The V end was cut by 6 bases, the J end by 6 bases, with 9 bases between. The CDR3 nucleotides read TGTGCCAGCAGGGATCTCGGTCAGCCCCAGCATTTT. It yields the protein CASRDLGQPQHF.

This clonotype appeared a few times. V is TRBV12-3 or TRBV12-4 and J is TRBJ2-1; tentatively, D is TRBD1 or TRBD2 (5 bases each). CDR3 size: 12 residues. Trimming removed 5 bases at V and 14 bases at J, with 16 bases between. As DNA, the CDR3 is TGTGCCAGCAGTCTGGGGACGGGAAGGGAGTTCTTC. This translates into CASSLGTGREFF.

This clonotype was seen more than once but under ten times. The V call is TRBV28, the J call TRBJ2-7; weak D call: TRBD2 (6 bases). In germline, CDR1 is MDHEN, CDR2 SYDVKM. The CDR3 loop spans 15 amino acids. V was clipped by 5 bases and J by 3 bases, with 17 bases between them. DNA for the CDR3: TGTGCCAGCAGTCCCCCCTGGACGGGACTCTACGAGCAGTACTTC. It yields the protein CASSPPWTGLYEQYF.

In DNA, the CDR3 is TGTGCCAGCAGTTGGGACAGGGGGCCCTATGGCTACACCTTC. Its translation is CASSWDRGPYGYTF. This chain connects TRBV6-8 to TRBJ1-2, with 12 nucleotides matching TRBD1. The CDR3 is 14 amino acids. Germline assignment: CDR1 MNHGY and CDR2 SAAAGT. V lost 4 bases to trimming and J lost 4 bases; unmatched junction nucleotides: 1.

Points on this clonotype: Mismatch with germline at one junction end may stem from a read error. This chain joins TRBV12-5 and TRBJ2-5; D remains unclear. The CDR3 length is 9 residues. Germline V gene data show CDR1 as LGHNT and CDR2 as FRNRAP. In DNA form, the CDR3 reads TGTGCTAGTGGTTTCCCATTGGGCTTC. Encoded protein: CASGFPLGF. The entire variable domain, with the rest obtained from reference TRBV12-5 and TRBJ2-5, is as follows: DARVTQTPRHKVTEMGQEVTMRCQPILGHNTVFWYRQTMMQGLELLAYFRNRAPLDDSGMPKDRFSAEMPDATLATLKIQPSEPRDSAVYFCASGFPLGFGPGTRLLVL.

This clonotype came up a few times. The genes are TRBV7-9 and TRBJ2-7; D is undetermined. The CDR3 consists of 13 residues. V lost 5 bases and J lost 4, with 12 bases in between. The germline gives CDR1 SEHNR, CDR2 FQNEAQ (reference sequence). The CDR3, as DNA: TGTGCCAGCAGCCCTCCCGGCCGATACGAGCAGTACTTC. The encoded protein is CASSPPGRYEQYF. Filled out from reference TRBV7-9 and TRBJ2-7, the complete variable domain reads DTGVSQNPRHKITKRGQNVTFRCDPISEHNRLYWYRQTLGQGPEFLTYFQNEAQLEKSRLLSDRFSAERPKGSFSTLEIQRTEQGDSAMYLCASSPPGRYEQYFGPGTRLTVT.

This clonotype was seen a few times. V gene TRBV14 combines with J gene TRBJ1-2; maybe TRBD1 (5 bases). The CDR3 length is 16 residues. Trimming took 1 base from V and 0 from J, leaving 12 bases between them. Per germline, CDR1 SGHDN and CDR2 FVKESK. CDR3 DNA: TGTGCCAGCAGCCAAGGGGGACCGTCTCCTAACTATGGCTACACCTTC. This encodes CASSQGGPSPNYGYTF.

The chain links TRBV6-6 to TRBJ2-7; the D gene is possibly TRBD1 (6 bases). Germline CDR1 and CDR2: MNHNY and SVGAGI (reference sequence). V gave up 6 bases and J gave up 2 bases, with 14 bases separating them. The CDR3 runs 14 residues. The CDR3 bases are TGTGCCAGCAGAACAGACAGGCTACCCTACGAGCAGTACTTC. It translates to CASRTDRLPYEQYF.

This clonotype has at least ten counts. The rearrangement links TRBV28 to TRBJ2-7, with TRBD1 matching over 7 bases. This CDR3 has 13 amino acids. Germline-derived CDR1 and CDR2 are MDHEN and SYDVKM. The trim removed 5 bases at V and 5 bases at J, leaving 6 bases unmatched. Here the CDR3 reads CASSHRGIHEQYF. The CDR3 DNA reads as TGTGCCAGCAGTCACAGGGGAATCCACGAGCAGTACTTC.